A single sample gave rise to the 10 T cell receptor beta chains below, sequenced in a study of OX40 agonist ivuxolimab in advanced cancers. Using immunoSEQ multiplex PCR, the repertoire was profiled, and TCRdb retains in-frame clones only, with some absent. The sample contains 100,000 to 150,000 clones, 80% to 95% of which appear only once. Sequenced here: CD4+ or CD8+ T cells sorted from blood, sampled in a trial of the OX40 agonist ivuxolimab. All receptors come from an adult with an advanced solid tumor such as melanoma, head and neck, liver or kidney cancer.

The gene calls are TRBV6-5 and TRBJ2-1; 8 positions agree with TRBD2. The germline V gene has CDR1 MNHEY and CDR2 SVGAGI. V lost 6 bases, J lost 2 bases, and 3 bases stayed unmatched. This CDR3 comprises 14 residues. CDR3 sequence (DNA): TGTGCCAGCAGCGGGGGGGCTACCTACAATGAGCAGTTCTTC. This translates into CASSGGATYNEQFF.

The chain recombines TRBV6-6 with TRBJ2-2; D uncertain. This CDR3 contains 13 residues. Deletions cut 2 bases from V and 6 bases from J, with 7 bases between. Germline values: CDR1 MNHNY, CDR2 SVGAGI (reference sequence). In DNA form, the CDR3 reads TGTGCCAGCAGTTACAAGAGAGCCGGGGAGCTGTTTTTT. Amino acid sequence: CASSYKRAGELFF.

The CDR3 sequence: CASTGTGAYEQYF. In DNA, the CDR3 is TGTGCCAGCACAGGGACAGGGGCCTACGAGCAGTACTTC. V gene TRBV7-8 combines with J gene TRBJ2-7; TRBD1 aligns across 10 bases. The germline V gene has CDR1 SGHVS and CDR2 FQNEAQ. The V and J ends lost 7 bases and 2 bases, in that order; junction bases with no gene match: 2. The CDR3 runs to 13 residues.

The rearrangement uses TRBV19 and TRBJ1-1; TRBD1 matches 10 bases. V trimming: 7 bases; J trimming: 2 bases; junction bases outside the gene matches: 10. Germline CDR1 and CDR2: LNHDA and SQIVND (reference sequence). The CDR3 has 16 residues. The CDR3 DNA reads as TGTGCCAGTACCAACATTAGGGACAGGGGTAACACTGAAGCTTTCTTT. Amino acids: CASTNIRDRGNTEAFF.

The chain is built from TRBV27 and TRBJ2-3; 9 nucleotides align to TRBD2. The V segment lost 7 bases and the J segment 3 bases; nucleotides outside the gene matches: 17. Germline V gives CDR1 MNHEY, CDR2 SMNVEV (reference sequence). The CDR3 has 18 residues. The CDR3 DNA follows: TGTGCCAGCACCCTGAGGGGTATAGCGGGAGTCCGGACAGATACGCAGTATTTT. Protein product: CASTLRGIAGVRTDTQYF.

This chain joins TRBV7-6 and TRBJ2-6; D might be TRBD2 (6 bases). V was trimmed by 4 bases and J by 0 bases, leaving 10 bases between them. Germline CDR1 and CDR2: SGHVS and FNYEAQ. The CDR3 consists of 16 residues. The CDR3 protein is CASSSGGRSGANVLTF. The CDR3, as DNA: TGTGCCAGCAGCTCCGGGGGTCGCTCTGGGGCCAACGTCCTGACTTTC.

The chain employs TRBV5-8 and TRBJ2-3; D unclear. The CDR3 is 15 amino acids. Trimming shortened V by 0 bases and J by 2 bases, and 10 bases separated the two germline ends. Germline CDR1 SGHTS, CDR2 YDEGEE. CDR3 DNA sequence: TGTGCCAGCAGCTTGGGTCTCCGGACCACAGATACGCAGTATTTT. It encodes CASSLGLRTTDTQYF.

This rearrangement joins TRBV19 to TRBJ1-1, with D hard to call. The germline V gene has CDR1 LNHDA and CDR2 SQIVND (reference sequence). The V end was cut by 5 bases, the J end by 2 bases, with 9 bases between. This CDR3 has 13 amino acids. This CDR3 is CASSSAANTEAFF. The CDR3 DNA sequence: TGTGCCAGTAGTTCGGCCGCTAACACTGAAGCTTTCTTT.

The gene calls are TRBV11-2 and TRBJ2-3; 13 nucleotides align to TRBD2. J was trimmed by 2 bases and V by 10 bases; bases with no gene match: 6. CDR1 and CDR2 from the germline V gene are SGHAT and FQNNGV. The CDR3 length is 15 residues. This CDR3 is CATPGLAGDTDTQYF. The CDR3 bases are TGTGCCACCCCAGGACTAGCGGGGGACACAGATACGCAGTATTTT. Combining the CDR3 with reference TRBV11-2 and TRBJ2-3 gives the whole variable domain EAGVAQSPRYKIIEKRQSVAFWCNPISGHATLYWYQQILGQGPKLLIQFQNNGVVDDSQLPKDRFSAERLKGVDSTLKIQPAKLEDSAVYLCATPGLAGDTDTQYFGPGTRLTVL.

This rearrangement joins TRBV19 to TRBJ2-1; D is possibly TRBD1 (7 bases). Deletions cut 5 bases from V and 4 bases from J, with 12 bases between. This CDR3 has 14 residues. The germline CDR1 and CDR2 sequences are LNHDA and SQIVND (reference sequence). In DNA form, the CDR3 reads TGTGCCAGTAGTCTTCCAGGGGGGTACAATGAGCAGTTCTTC. This gives the protein CASSLPGGYNEQFF.